What follows are 10 T cell receptor beta chains derived from one specimen sequenced in a study of shared T cell receptors in the human thymus (dated by TCRdb to about 2021). The protocol used for the library was the immunoSEQ multiplex PCR assay. Not all clones reach the TCRdb copy of this immuneACCESS table, which keeps in-frame sequences only. Checked studies attribute under half of the gap to unresolved V genes and leave the rest unexplained. The sample profile shows over 650,000 clones; about 90% of them were found once. The leading ten clones occupy roughly 0.0094% of the sample. In addition, the sample was reused for a study of human thymus T cells.

Sample: thymocytes. Source of these receptors: a boy younger than two with a congenital heart defect. Donor details come from another sample of the same person, matched by shared clones.

In DNA form, the CDR3 reads TGCGCCAGCAGCTGGGGGGACAGGGTACCCGATACGCAGTATTTT. It yields the protein CASSWGDRVPDTQYF. The rearrangement joins TRBV5-1 to TRBJ2-3; 9 bases fit TRBD1. The V and J ends lost 3 bases and 6 bases, in that order; junction bases with no gene match: 8. Germline CDR1 is SGHRS and CDR2 is YFSETQ. CDR3 length equals 15 residues.

The chain has TRBV7-2 and TRBJ2-2; D ambiguous. Germline assignment: CDR1 SGHTA and CDR2 FQGNSA. The CDR3 has 15 residues. Trimming pared 5 bases from V and 5 bases from J, leaving 15 bases between. The CDR3 region is CASSTSELSTGELFF. Here the CDR3 DNA reads TGTGCCAGCAGCACCTCCGAGCTCTCGACCGGGGAGCTGTTTTTT.

The chain is built from TRBV11-3 and TRBJ2-2; maybe TRBD1 (6 bases). V was cut by 6 bases and J by 2 bases, with 13 bases left in between. CDR3 length: 15 amino acids. Germline V gives CDR1 SGHNT, CDR2 YENEEA. The CDR3 sequence is CASSRAGTNTGELFF. CDR3 nucleotide sequence: TGTGCCAGCAGTCGTGCCGGGACAAACACCGGGGAGCTGTTTTTT.

The chain is built from TRBV10-3 and TRBJ2-7, with TRBD1 matching over 9 bases. Trimming cost V 10 bases and J 0 bases; bases outside gene matches: 7. Germline CDR1 is ENHRY and CDR2 is SYGVKD. CDR3 size: 14 residues. CDR3 sequence reads: CATRGTGPSYEQYF. The CDR3, as DNA: TGTGCCACTCGCGGGACAGGGCCCTCCTACGAGCAGTACTTC.

There are a few counts of this clone. This rearrangement joins TRBV5-5 to TRBJ1-6; the D gene is possibly TRBD1 (6 bases). The germline V gene has CDR1 SGHKS and CDR2 YYEKEE (reference sequence). The CDR3 totals 17 residues. The germline V and J ends were trimmed by 4 bases and 9 bases, with 23 bases remaining between them. The CDR3, as DNA: TGTGCCAGCAGCGAGGACAGCCCGGCCCCTTACGGTTCACCCCTCCACTTT. As protein: CASSEDSPAPYGSPLHF.

The chain joins TRBV27 to TRBJ1-5; 7 positions agree with TRBD1. The CDR3 totals 12 residues. V was pared by 8 bases and J by 4 bases, with 2 bases of the junction left unmatched. Germline V CDR1 and CDR2: MNHEY, SMNVEV (reference sequence). CDR3 protein: CASWDSNQPQHF. As DNA, the CDR3 is TGTGCCAGCTGGGACAGTAATCAGCCCCAGCATTTT.

The chain recombines TRBV29-1 with TRBJ2-7; D gene unclear. The V gene's germline CDR1 is SQVTM and CDR2 ANQGSEA. The germline V and J ends were trimmed by 5 bases and 5 bases, with 7 bases remaining between them. The CDR3 totals 10 residues. In DNA, the CDR3 is TGCAGCGTTCACACAAACGAGCAGTACTTC. Translated: CSVHTNEQYF.

The rearrangement joins TRBV5-8 to TRBJ1-2; no definite D call. The CDR3 sequence is 15 residues long. Germline lookup yields CDR1 SGHTS and CDR2 YDEGEE. V shed 4 bases and J shed 4 bases, with 17 bases lying between them. The CDR3 nucleotides are TGTGCCAGCAGCCTGGTCCGGGAGGCCAGCTATGGCTACACCTTC. Its translation is CASSLVREASYGYTF.

This clone occurred a few times. The rearrangement joins TRBV4-3 to TRBJ2-2, with 10 bases matching TRBD2. CDR1 and CDR2 (germline): LGHNA, YSLEER. V dropped 1 base and J dropped 1; count of bases not matched to a gene: 9. The CDR3 spans 19 residues. The CDR3 here is CASSQVSSGGRRNTGELFF. In DNA, the CDR3 is TGCGCCAGCAGCCAAGTATCTAGCGGGGGTAGACGGAACACCGGGGAGCTGTTTTTT.

As for this clone: Its ends do not fully match the called genes, so a read error is possible. The sample contains more than one DNA sequence encoding this CDR3. The chain uses TRBV9 and TRBJ1-6, with a possible D match to TRBD1 (5 bases). Germline V gives CDR1 SGDLS, CDR2 YYNGEE. This CDR3 is built from 16 residues. The CDR3 DNA follows: TGTGCCAGCAGCGTAGATCAAGGGGCATATAATTCCCCCCTCCACTTT. Translation: CASSVDQGAYNSPLHF.